These 26 T cell receptor beta chains were all obtained from the same sample, sequenced in a study of spatial heterogeneity in lung cancer. MiXCR was run by TCRdb on the 5' RACE reads, yielding one entry per CDR3 protein. This sample yields under 100,000 distinct CDR3 sequences, of which 7.5% to 10% are seen a single time; about 7.1% belongs to the top ten. Time point meaning: sample taken at primary tumor resection. Whole RNA from tumor, nontumor lung or frozen PBMC was sequenced unsorted. The sample was PBMCs, taken at surgery. Source of these receptors: a male donor with early-stage non-small cell lung cancer.

This chain connects TRBV9 to TRBJ2-2; weak D call: TRBD1 (5 bases). V lost 2 bases, J lost 5 bases, and 25 bases lay in between. In germline, CDR1 is SGDLS, CDR2 YYNGEE. This CDR3 contains 19 residues. The DNA of the CDR3 is TGTGCCAGCAGCGTGCCTGGGGCCCCGGACACACGGCTTACCGGGGAGCTGTTTTTT. It translates to CASSVPGAPDTRLTGELFF.

This clonotype was recorded at least ten times. The V gene is TRBV7-2, the J gene TRBJ1-1; D not certain. V was trimmed by 1 base and J by 3 bases, leaving 15 bases between them. The CDR3 spans 16 residues. Looked up from germline, CDR1 is SGHTA and CDR2 is FQGNSA. The CDR3 coding sequence is TGTGCCAGCAGCTTAGATCCACAGACCCTACACACTGAAGCTTTCTTT. Translated: CASSLDPQTLHTEAFF.

V is TRBV12-3 or TRBV12-4 and J is TRBJ2-7; TRBD1 or TRBD2 may be the D gene (5 bases each). Trimming cost V 5 bases and J 4 bases, with 15 bases left between them. CDR3 size: 14 residues. DNA for the CDR3: TGTGCCAGCAGTGATCCGGGACGGGCATACGAGCAGTACTTC. Protein sequence: CASSDPGRAYEQYF.

This chain joins TRBV20-1 and TRBJ2-6; D is undetermined. Germline V lookup: CDR1 DFQATT, CDR2 SNEGSKA (reference sequence). The V gene lost 0 bases and the J gene lost 7 bases, with 7 bases spanning the gap. This CDR3 comprises 13 residues. DNA of the CDR3: TGCAGTGCTAGAGATCTGGGAGCCAACGTCCTGACTTTC. Translation gives CSARDLGANVLTF.

This clonotype has at least ten counts. The chain employs TRBV4-3 and TRBJ1-2; 9 nucleotides match TRBD1. Germline V gene sequence: CDR1 LGHNA, CDR2 YSLEER. The ends lost 4 bases at V and 1 base at J; junction bases unmatched: 4. The CDR3 is made up of 15 amino acids. CDR3 region: CASSLRQGVNYGYTF. The CDR3 DNA is TGCGCCAGCAGCCTTAGACAGGGGGTTAACTATGGCTACACCTTC.

The rearrangement joins TRBV29-1 to TRBJ2-3; TRBD2 is a possible D gene (5 bases). V lost 3 bases, J lost 1 base, and 14 bases lay in between. Germline V gene sequence: CDR1 SQVTM, CDR2 ANQGSEA. The CDR3 loop spans 15 amino acids. This CDR3 is CSVEGEGRGTDTQYF. CDR3 sequence (DNA): TGCAGCGTTGAGGGAGAGGGAAGGGGCACAGATACGCAGTATTTT.

This clonotype was observed many times. In nucleotides, the CDR3 is TGTGCCAGCAGCAGGACAGGGGGAGGGACAGATACGCAGTATTTT. Amino acids: CASSRTGGGTDTQYF. V and J are TRBV6-6 and TRBJ2-3; 10 bases align to TRBD1. CDR1 MNHNY and CDR2 SVGAGI come from the germline V gene (reference sequence). The CDR3 covers 15 residues. The V segment lost 6 bases and the J segment 3 bases; nucleotides outside the gene matches: 6.

This clonotype was picked up many times. V and J are TRBV6-7 and TRBJ1-4; no clear D gene. TRBV6-7 is an ORF, and what it does is uncertain. The CDR3 is made up of 17 amino acids. Trimming removed 0 bases at V and 5 bases at J, with 16 bases between. CDR3 coding DNA: TGTGCCAGCAGTTACTCGATTGGGAGAATGGGGAATGAAAAACTGTTTTTT. Translation: CASSYSIGRMGNEKLFF.

The chain joins TRBV15 to TRBJ2-7; the D gene is possibly TRBD2 (7 bases). V lost 3 bases and J 1 base, leaving 13 bases between the germline ends. The CDR3 is 15 amino acids. Per the germline V gene, CDR1 is LNHNV and CDR2 is YYDKDF (reference sequence). The CDR3 region has the DNA TGTGCCACCAGCAGGGGGGGGACACTTTCCTACGAGCAGTACTTC. This encodes CATSRGGTLSYEQYF.

Many counts were recorded for this clonotype. This sequence joins TRBV10-3 and TRBJ2-2, with D possibly being TRBD2 (6 bases). Trimming left V 8 bases short and J 2 bases short, with 12 bases between. The CDR3 contains 14 residues. Germline CDR1 is ENHRY and CDR2 is SYGVKD. The CDR3 region is CAIRGSGNTGELFF. The CDR3 DNA sequence: TGTGCCATCCGAGGTAGCGGTAACACCGGGGAGCTGTTTTTT.

CDR3 coding DNA: TGCGCCAGCAGCCAAGCGGAGACTAGACTCAATGAGCAGTTCTTC. Its protein is CASSQAETRLNEQFF. This chain joins TRBV4-1 and TRBJ2-1; D is possibly TRBD2 (6 bases). The length of the CDR3 is 15 residues. Trimming took off 1 base at V and 6 bases at J, with 13 bases between the two ends. CDR1 and CDR2 from the germline V gene are MGHRA and YSYEKL.

The DNA of the CDR3 is TGCAGCGTTGAACCGGGACAAGGAGATACGCAGTATTTT. Protein sequence: CSVEPGQGDTQYF. The rearrangement joins TRBV29-1 to TRBJ2-3; the D gene is possibly TRBD1 (6 bases). The ends were cut back, 2 bases at V and 5 bases at J, with 11 bases in the middle. The CDR3 is 13 amino acids. CDR1 and CDR2 (germline): SQVTM, ANQGSEA.

The chain links TRBV5-6 to TRBJ2-3; TRBD2 matches at 7 bases. J gave up 2 bases and V 2 bases, and 5 bases lay outside the gene matches. CDR1 and CDR2 from the germline V gene are SGHDT and YYEEEE. The CDR3 is 15 amino acids. The CDR3 nucleotides are TGTGCCAGCAGCTTCGGGACTACCTCCACAGATACGCAGTATTTT. Translating gives CASSFGTTSTDTQYF.

The V and J genes are TRBV15 and TRBJ2-1, with D possibly being TRBD2 (5 bases). Trimming took off 0 bases at V and 4 bases at J, with 13 bases between the two ends. CDR1 is LNHNV, CDR2 YYDKDF, per germline (reference sequence). The CDR3 runs to 16 residues. CDR3 nucleotides: TGTGCCACCAGCAGAGATAGGCGGGTAGGGTACAATGAGCAGTTCTTC. Protein: CATSRDRRVGYNEQFF.

This clonotype was detected many times. The V and J genes are TRBV6-6 and TRBJ2-2, with D perhaps TRBD1 (6 bases). Germline CDR1 and CDR2: MNHNY and SVGAGI (reference sequence). Between the trimmed V and J ends, which lost 6 bases and 7 bases, there was a span of 18 bases. The CDR3 runs to 15 residues. Here the CDR3 reads CASSPGTPTSGELFF. The CDR3 DNA sequence: TGTGCCAGCAGCCCCGGGACACCAACGAGCGGGGAGCTGTTTTTT.

This clonotype was seen a handful of times. The chain uses TRBV29-1 and TRBJ2-5; TRBD2 agrees at 10 bases. The CDR3 consists of 15 residues. The germline V gene encodes CDR1 SQVTM and CDR2 ANQGSEA. Trimming cost V 5 bases and J 4 bases; bases outside gene matches: 10. CDR3 nucleotide sequence: TGCAGCGTTACCCGGGGGGCTAGCGGGAGAGAGACCCAGTACTTC. Translating gives CSVTRGASGRETQYF.

The sample holds a few counts of this clonotype. This chain uses TRBV5-1 with TRBJ1-1; D not resolved. The CDR3 runs to 13 residues. V gave up 2 bases and J gave up 0 bases, with 5 bases separating them. Germline V gene lookup returns CDR1 SGHRS and CDR2 YFSETQ. CDR3 nucleotide sequence: TGCGCCAGCAGCTTTTCCCTGAACACTGAAGCTTTCTTT. Translating it yields CASSFSLNTEAFF. The full variable domain, rest sourced from reference TRBV5-1 and TRBJ1-1, is KAGVTQTPRYLIKTRGQQVTLSCSPISGHRSVSWYQQTPGQGLQFLFEYFSETQRNKGNFPGRFSGRQFSNSRSEMNVSTLELGDSALYLCASSFSLNTEAFFGQGTRLTVV.

This clonotype has just a few counts. This rearrangement joins TRBV5-1 to TRBJ2-2; D is unclear. Looked up from germline, CDR1 is SGHRS and CDR2 is YFSETQ. The CDR3 runs 15 residues. The V end lost 3 bases, the J end lost 2 bases, and 11 bases lay between the germline ends. This CDR3 reads CASSSATLNTGELFF. DNA for the CDR3: TGCGCCAGCAGCTCGGCGACACTTAACACCGGGGAGCTGTTTTTT.

This clonotype was counted between two and nine times. The gene calls are TRBV7-2 and TRBJ1-1; D gene ambiguous. Germline values: CDR1 SGHTA, CDR2 FQGNSA. CDR3 size: 13 residues. The ends were cut back, 5 bases at V and 2 bases at J, with 9 bases in the middle. The CDR3 sequence: CASSHGPNTEAFF. In nucleotides, the CDR3 is TGTGCCAGCAGCCACGGACCAAACACTGAAGCTTTCTTT.

This clonotype was seen a few times. The CDR3 is CSVGNNEQFF. For the CDR3, the DNA is TGCAGCGTGGGGAACAATGAGCAGTTCTTC. This chain connects TRBV29-1 to TRBJ2-1, with D uncertain. Germline V gene lookup returns CDR1 SQVTM and CDR2 ANQGSEA. The CDR3 is 10 residues long. V was trimmed by 6 bases and J by 5 bases, leaving 5 bases between them.

This clonotype was seen more than once but under ten times. This chain links TRBV6-6 with TRBJ1-2; maybe TRBD1 (5 bases). The germline V gene has CDR1 MNHNY and CDR2 SVGAGI (reference sequence). The V gene lost 5 bases and the J gene lost 7 bases, with 11 bases spanning the gap. The CDR3 runs to 12 residues. CDR3 region: CASSPGTSGYTF. CDR3 nucleotide sequence: TGTGCCAGCAGTCCCGGGACGAGTGGCTACACCTTC.

This clonotype was detected a few times. The chain is built from TRBV15 and TRBJ2-3; 7 bases are shared with TRBD2. V shed 9 bases, J shed 1 base, and the junction held 7 bases outside the gene matches. The CDR3 has 14 amino acids. Germline V CDR1 and CDR2: LNHNV, YYDKDF (reference sequence). CDR3 in DNA: TGTGCCACTCAAGCGGGGACCGGCACAGATACGCAGTATTTT. Amino acid sequence: CATQAGTGTDTQYF.

The rearrangement joins TRBV9 to TRBJ2-4; D is possibly TRBD1 (6 bases). The V and J ends lost 3 bases and 7 bases respectively, with 8 bases between them. From germline, CDR1 is SGDLS and CDR2 YYNGEE. This CDR3 has 12 residues. In nucleotides, the CDR3 is TGTGCCAGCAGCGCGGACAGCAACATTCAGTACTTC. Its protein is CASSADSNIQYF.

Only a few counts were recorded for this clonotype. The chain has TRBV9 and TRBJ2-7; D is uncertain. Germline V gene lookup returns CDR1 SGDLS and CDR2 YYNGEE. The ends were cut back, 3 bases at V and 5 bases at J, with 9 bases in the middle. The length of the CDR3 is 12 residues. DNA for the CDR3: TGTGCCAGCAGCGACCCCCCCAACGAGCAGTACTTC. Its protein is CASSDPPNEQYF.

The chain combines TRBV2 with TRBJ2-5, with 7 bases aligning to TRBD1. The CDR3 is 14 residues long. J gave up 2 bases and V 7 bases, and 7 bases lay outside the gene matches. Germline V CDR1 and CDR2: SNHLY, FYNNEI. CDR3 sequence reads: CASNRDRKQETQYF. CDR3 bases: TGTGCCAGCAACCGGGACAGAAAACAAGAGACCCAGTACTTC. Full variable domain (remainder filled in from reference TRBV2 and TRBJ2-5): EPEVTQTPSHQVTQMGQEVILRCVPISNHLYFYWYRQILGQKVEFLVSFYNNEISEKSEIFDDQFSVERPDGSNFTLKIRSTKLEDSAMYFCASNRDRKQETQYFGPGTRLLVL.

The table lists this clonotype with a few counts. V usage is TRBV12-3 or TRBV12-4 and J usage is TRBJ2-6; weak D call: TRBD1 (5 bases). V shed 2 bases and J shed 1 base, with 6 bases lying between them. The CDR3 has 15 amino acids. As DNA, the CDR3 is TGTGCCAGCAGTTTACAGGGTTCTGGGGCCAACGTCCTGACTTTC. Its protein product is CASSLQGSGANVLTF.